What follows describes a single T cell receptor beta chain. In germline, CDR1 is SGHRS, CDR2 YFSETQ. This CDR3 region has 17 residues. The trim removed 0 bases at V and 4 bases at J, leaving 9 bases unmatched. Using immunoSEQ multiplex PCR, the repertoire was profiled, and TCRdb retains in-frame clones only, with some absent. The profile shows roughly 110,000 clones, 85% to 95% of them singletons. The sample comes from a study of blood T cell repertoires in COVID-19. The TCR was taken from a young woman with acute or convalescent COVID-19. J is TRBJ2-2 and V is TRBV5-1; 7 bases are shared with TRBD2. The sample taken for sequencing was peripheral blood. The CDR3 protein is CASSLAGRGGPTGELFF. The CDR3 DNA is TGCGCCAGCAGCTTGGCCGGGCGCGGGGGACCCACCGGGGAGCTGTTTTTT.